This TCR beta chain was sequenced for a study of shared clonotypes between healthy human individuals. Study summary: Plates per donor: three CD4 naive, three CD4 memory, two CD8 naive, one CD8 memory.

The protocol was immunoSEQ multiplex PCR, while the TCRdb copy is restricted to in-frame clones and leaves out a portion. Among around 2,000,000 clones, about 94% were seen once, and the ten largest hold around 1.2%. Study results and caveats: Blood was the sole source, and tissue repertoires probably differ.

This clone has a handful of counts. Its antigen is still unknown. The naive CD8 subset, CD45RO-negative cells positively selected for CCR7, excluded terminally differentiated effector memory CD45RA+ cells. V was trimmed by 0 bases and J by 5 bases, leaving 14 bases between them. Germline values: CDR1 GTSNPN, CDR2 SVGIG (reference sequence). The CDR3 is 14 amino acids. V usage is TRBV30 and J usage is TRBJ2-7; D not certain. Sequenced material: naive CD8+ T cells sorted from blood. The clonotype was recovered from a man aged 18 to 29 in good health. This chain's CDR3 is CAWSVLQFQHEQYF. CDR3 coding DNA: TGTGCCTGGAGTGTACTACAGTTCCAACACGAGCAGTACTTC. The whole variable domain, filled in from reference TRBV30 and TRBJ2-7, reads SQTIHQWPATLVQPVGSPLSLECTVEGTSNPNLYWYRQAAGRGLQLLFYSVGIGQISSEVPQNLSASRPQDRQFILSSKKLLLSDSGFYLCAWSVLQFQHEQYFGPGTRLTVT.